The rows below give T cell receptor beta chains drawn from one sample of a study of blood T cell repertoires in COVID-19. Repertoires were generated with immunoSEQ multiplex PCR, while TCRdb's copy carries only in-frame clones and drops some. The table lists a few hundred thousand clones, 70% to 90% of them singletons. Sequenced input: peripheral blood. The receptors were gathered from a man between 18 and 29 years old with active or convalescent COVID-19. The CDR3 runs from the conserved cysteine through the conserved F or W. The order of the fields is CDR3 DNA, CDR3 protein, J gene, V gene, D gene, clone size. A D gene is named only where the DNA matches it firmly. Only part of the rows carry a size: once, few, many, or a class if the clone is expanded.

CDR3 DNA: TGTGCCAGCAGCGTGGGACAGATAGCAACTAATGAAAAACTGTTTTTT
CDR3 protein: CASSVGQIATNEKLFF
J gene: TRBJ1-4
V gene: TRBV25-1
D gene: TRBD1
clone size: once

CDR3 DNA: TGTGCCAGCATAGGCAGGCTTAGCAATCAGCCCCAGCATTTT
CDR3 protein: CASIGRLSNQPQHF
J gene: TRBJ1-5
V gene: TRBV6-5
D gene: .
clone size: .

CDR3 DNA: TGTGCCAGCAGTTCCCCGGGACACGCGAACACCGGGGAGCTGTTTTTT
CDR3 protein: CASSSPGHANTGELFF
J gene: TRBJ2-2
V gene: TRBV27
D gene: .
clone size: .

CDR3 DNA: TGTGCCAGCCCGGGGTCTCGGGGGGGGCTTGGCGAGCAGTACTTC
CDR3 protein: CASPGSRGGLGEQYF
J gene: TRBJ2-7
V gene: TRBV28
D gene: TRBD2
clone size: few

CDR3 DNA: TGTGCCAGCAGTTACTTAAGTACAGGCGGAAACACCATATATTTT
CDR3 protein: CASSYLSTGGNTIYF
J gene: TRBJ1-3
V gene: TRBV6-5
D gene: .
clone size: .

CDR3 DNA: TGTGCCAGCAGCGCCCCAACAGTGGGCTCTGGAAACACCATATATTTT
CDR3 protein: CASSAPTVGSGNTIYF
J gene: TRBJ1-3
V gene: TRBV9
D gene: .
clone size: .

CDR3 DNA: TGTGCCAGCAGCTTGTACGAGACAGAGAGGGAAAAACTGTTTTTT
CDR3 protein: CASSLYETEREKLFF
J gene: TRBJ1-4
V gene: TRBV5-4
D gene: .
clone size: .

CDR3 DNA: TGTGCCAGTAGTTGGAGGGGAGGTCAGCCCCAGCATTTT
CDR3 protein: CASSWRGGQPQHF
J gene: TRBJ1-5
V gene: TRBV19
D gene: .
clone size: .

CDR3 DNA: TGCAGCGCTATAACGGGACACCTTGAAGCTTTCTTT
CDR3 protein: CSAITGHLEAFF
J gene: TRBJ1-1
V gene: TRBV29-1
D gene: .
clone size: .

CDR3 DNA: TGTGCCAGCAGCTTTAGGGGCGGGACAGGGCCAAATGAGCAGTTCTTC
CDR3 protein: CASSFRGGTGPNEQFF
J gene: TRBJ2-1
V gene: TRBV5-5
D gene: TRBD1
clone size: .

CDR3 DNA: TGTGCCAGCGTAGACAGGGGGATAGGGGAGCTGTTTTTT
CDR3 protein: CASVDRGIGELFF
J gene: TRBJ2-2
V gene: TRBV6-5
D gene: TRBD1
clone size: .

CDR3 DNA: TGTGCCAGCAGCTCCCTTCCGGGGGATATGTTCTTC
CDR3 protein: CASSSLPGDMFF
J gene: TRBJ2-1
V gene: TRBV12-3/TRBV12-4
D gene: .
clone size: .

CDR3 DNA: TGTGCCACCGAGGCGGGAGGTATAGATGAGCAGTTCTTC
CDR3 protein: CATEAGGIDEQFF
J gene: TRBJ2-1
V gene: TRBV7-9
D gene: TRBD2
clone size: .

CDR3 DNA: TGTGCCTGGCGAACAGGGATGCGCACTGAAGCTTTCTTT
CDR3 protein: CAWRTGMRTEAFF
J gene: TRBJ1-1
V gene: TRBV30
D gene: .
clone size: .

CDR3 DNA: TGTGCCACCAGCAGAGAAGCAGGCAACTATGGCTACACCTTC
CDR3 protein: CATSREAGNYGYTF
J gene: TRBJ1-2
V gene: TRBV15
D gene: .
clone size: .

CDR3 DNA: TGTGCCAGCAGCCTAGGAACGAACTTAAGGAACACTGAAGCTTTCTTT
CDR3 protein: CASSLGTNLRNTEAFF
J gene: TRBJ1-1
V gene: TRBV7-9
D gene: .
clone size: .

CDR3 DNA: TGTGCCAGCAGCGTACCTAGGGGAGAGCAGTACTTC
CDR3 protein: CASSVPRGEQYF
J gene: TRBJ2-7
V gene: TRBV11-2
D gene: .
clone size: .

CDR3 DNA: TGTGCCAGCAGTCCCGCTCAGGGGGCGCGCGTAGATACGCAGTATTTT
CDR3 protein: CASSPAQGARVDTQYF
J gene: TRBJ2-3
V gene: TRBV6-2/TRBV6-3
D gene: TRBD1
clone size: .

CDR3 DNA: TGTGCCAGCACCCTCGACAAGGGAGGAGGGAATGAAGCTTTCTTT
CDR3 protein: CASTLDKGGGNEAFF
J gene: TRBJ1-1
V gene: TRBV7-9
D gene: .
clone size: few

CDR3 DNA: TGTGCCAGCACCTCCGGTTGGGGGCTTACCTATGGCTACACCTTC
CDR3 protein: CASTSGWGLTYGYTF
J gene: TRBJ1-2
V gene: TRBV2
D gene: .
clone size: .

CDR3 DNA: TGCAGCGTTCAGAGACAGTCCTACGAGCAGTACTTC
CDR3 protein: CSVQRQSYEQYF
J gene: TRBJ2-7
V gene: TRBV29-1
D gene: .
clone size: .

CDR3 DNA: TGTGCCAGCAGTTCAGGCGACTATGGCTACACCTTC
CDR3 protein: CASSSGDYGYTF
J gene: TRBJ1-2
V gene: TRBV6-5
D gene: .
clone size: .

CDR3 DNA: TGCGCCAGCAGCCACGAGCGGGGCGGAGCCTACAATGAGCAGTTCTTC
CDR3 protein: CASSHERGGAYNEQFF
J gene: TRBJ2-1
V gene: TRBV4-1
D gene: TRBD2
clone size: once

CDR3 DNA: TGTGCCATCAGGCCCTCAGGCAGGGTTGGGACTGAAGCTTTCTTT
CDR3 protein: CAIRPSGRVGTEAFF
J gene: TRBJ1-1
V gene: TRBV10-3
D gene: .
clone size: .

CDR3 DNA: TGTGCCCCCCTTAATGGCGGGAGGGGGGATGAGCAGTTCTTC
CDR3 protein: CAPLNGGRGDEQFF
J gene: TRBJ2-1
V gene: TRBV2
D gene: TRBD2
clone size: .

CDR3 DNA: TGTGCCAGTAGTATCACAGGGTGGACTGAAGCTTTCTTT
CDR3 protein: CASSITGWTEAFF
J gene: TRBJ1-1
V gene: TRBV19
D gene: .
clone size: .

CDR3 DNA: TGTGCCAGCAGCCAAGAAGGAAGTGGCTACTACGGGGACGAGCAGTACTTC
CDR3 protein: CASSQEGSGYYGDEQYF
J gene: TRBJ2-7
V gene: TRBV3-1/TRBV3-2
D gene: .
clone size: .

CDR3 DNA: TGTGCCAGCAGTTTATCAGGGGGCCCGAATCAGCCCCAGCATTTT
CDR3 protein: CASSLSGGPNQPQHF
J gene: TRBJ1-5
V gene: TRBV28
D gene: TRBD1
clone size: .

CDR3 DNA: TGTGCCAGCAGCTTGACCGGGACTAGCGGGTTAACGCAGTATTTT
CDR3 protein: CASSLTGTSGLTQYF
J gene: TRBJ2-3
V gene: TRBV7-9
D gene: TRBD2
clone size: once

CDR3 DNA: TGTGCCAGCAGCTCTCGACCCCCGGGACAGGGAGCGAATACGCAGTATTTT
CDR3 protein: CASSSRPPGQGANTQYF
J gene: TRBJ2-3
V gene: TRBV5-5
D gene: TRBD1
clone size: .

CDR3 DNA: TGTGCCAGCAGTATGGGACTAGGGATTTATGAGCAGTTCTTC
CDR3 protein: CASSMGLGIYEQFF
J gene: TRBJ2-1
V gene: TRBV27
D gene: TRBD2
clone size: .

CDR3 DNA: TGTGCCAGCAGCAAAGTACAAATCACTAGCAGAAACCAAGAGACCCAGTACTTC
CDR3 protein: CASSKVQITSRNQETQYF
J gene: TRBJ2-5
V gene: TRBV21-1
D gene: .
clone size: .

CDR3 DNA: TGCAGCGTTGCAGGGTCTGGAAACACCATATATTTT
CDR3 protein: CSVAGSGNTIYF
J gene: TRBJ1-3
V gene: TRBV29-1
D gene: .
clone size: .

CDR3 DNA: TGTGCCAGCAGCGTGGGAGGGTTTCAAGAGACCCAGTACTTC
CDR3 protein: CASSVGGFQETQYF
J gene: TRBJ2-5
V gene: TRBV9
D gene: TRBD2
clone size: .

CDR3 DNA: TGCGCCAGCAGCTTTATTCGCGGGGACGTATCGTCCTACAATGAGCAGTTCTTC
CDR3 protein: CASSFIRGDVSSYNEQFF
J gene: TRBJ2-1
V gene: TRBV5-1
D gene: .
clone size: .

CDR3 DNA: TGCGCCAGCAGTTGGCCAGGGAAGGAGACCCAGTACTTC
CDR3 protein: CASSWPGKETQYF
J gene: TRBJ2-5
V gene: TRBV5-1
D gene: .
clone size: .

CDR3 DNA: TGTGCCAGCGCGGGGGGCGCGGATACGCAGTATTTT
CDR3 protein: CASAGGADTQYF
J gene: TRBJ2-3
V gene: TRBV9
D gene: TRBD2
clone size: .

CDR3 DNA: TGTGCTAGCAGCTTAGGCCTAGCGGGAGTGGATGAGCAGTTCTTC
CDR3 protein: CASSLGLAGVDEQFF
J gene: TRBJ2-1
V gene: TRBV7-7
D gene: TRBD2
clone size: .

CDR3 DNA: TGTGCCAGCAGCTTGGCTCGGGTGGATGAAAAACTGTTTTTT
CDR3 protein: CASSLARVDEKLFF
J gene: TRBJ1-4
V gene: TRBV7-2
D gene: .
clone size: .

CDR3 DNA: TGTGCCAGCAGCTTAGTTCCACAGGGGGAGGGGAATTACAATGAGCAGTTCTTC
CDR3 protein: CASSLVPQGEGNYNEQFF
J gene: TRBJ2-1
V gene: TRBV7-6
D gene: .
clone size: once

CDR3 DNA: TGTGCCAGCAGTCCCCGGGACATGGGCACTGAAGCTTTCTTT
CDR3 protein: CASSPRDMGTEAFF
J gene: TRBJ1-1
V gene: TRBV6-5
D gene: .
clone size: .

CDR3 DNA: TGTGCCAGCAGCCACTCCTACAATGAGCAGTTCTTC
CDR3 protein: CASSHSYNEQFF
J gene: TRBJ2-1
V gene: TRBV5-4
D gene: .
clone size: .

CDR3 DNA: TGTGCCAGCAGCTTGGGAACCGGGACAGCAGCGAATGAGCAGTTCTTC
CDR3 protein: CASSLGTGTAANEQFF
J gene: TRBJ2-1
V gene: TRBV5-5
D gene: TRBD1
clone size: few